A selection of T cell receptor beta chains follows, all from one sample in a study of cytomegalovirus exposure and HLA in healthy donors. Using immunoSEQ multiplex PCR, the repertoire was profiled, and TCRdb retains in-frame clones only, with some absent. Here the sample spans 200,000 to 250,000 clones, roughly 84% being singletons. Sequencing was performed on PBMCs. The receptors stem from a woman in her late teens or twenties in good health and CMV-seropositive. Both conserved end residues are part of each CDR3. A D gene is named only where the DNA matches it firmly. Clone size appears in some rows only: once, few, many, or a class for an expanded clone.

d_call clone_size j_call v_call cdr3_aa cdr3_nt
- - TRBJ2-2 TRBV5-4 CASSSPEKRSTGELFF TGTGCCAGCAGCTCCCCCGAGAAGCGGTCGACCGGGGAGCTGTTTTTT
TRBD2 - TRBJ2-3 TRBV2 CASSREGGTDTQYF TGTGCCAGCAGCCGGGAGGGAGGCACAGATACGCAGTATTTT
TRBD1 once TRBJ1-1 TRBV28 CASSSGGGTEAFF TGTGCCAGCAGTTCAGGGGGCGGAACTGAAGCTTTCTTT
- - TRBJ2-7 TRBV19 CASRDTNSYEQYF TGTGCCAGCCGGGACACAAACTCCTACGAGCAGTACTTC
- - TRBJ1-5 TRBV18 CASESGAGGNQPQHF TGTGCCAGCGAGAGCGGGGCAGGAGGCAATCAGCCCCAGCATTTT
- - TRBJ2-7 TRBV6-1 CASIDSYEQYF TGTGCCAGCATCGACAGCTACGAGCAGTACTTC
- - TRBJ2-5 TRBV28 CASSLTLINQETQYF TGTGCCAGCAGTTTAACCCTAATTAACCAAGAGACCCAGTACTTC
TRBD1 - TRBJ2-2 TRBV11-2 CASSPRQGGELFF TGTGCCAGCAGCCCTAGACAGGGAGGGGAGCTGTTTTTT
- - TRBJ2-6 TRBV5-1 CASSLGPGGANVLTF TGCGCCAGCAGCTTGGGGCCGGGGGGGGCCAACGTCCTGACTTTC
TRBD1 - TRBJ2-7 TRBV18 CASSPLLGTGSYEQYF TGTGCCAGCTCACCACTGCTCGGGACAGGGTCATACGAGCAGTACTTC
TRBD2 - TRBJ2-7 TRBV19 CASSSGLDYEQYF TGTGCCAGTAGTTCGGGACTAGATTACGAGCAGTACTTC
- - TRBJ1-5 TRBV28 CASTLGGAQPQHF TGTGCCAGCACCCTCGGCGGGGCTCAGCCCCAGCATTTT
TRBD1 - TRBJ2-7 TRBV11-2 CASSRTGVRRIGQYF TGTGCCAGCAGCCGAACAGGGGTACGAAGGATAGGGCAGTACTTC
TRBD2 - TRBJ2-1 TRBV18 CASSQASGGYNEQFF TGTGCCAGCTCCCAAGCTAGCGGGGGCTACAATGAGCAGTTCTTC
- - TRBJ2-2 TRBV5-6 CASSLTGTGELFF TGTGCCAGCAGCCTTACAGGGACCGGGGAGCTGTTTTTT
- - TRBJ1-5 TRBV5-8 CASRHDSDSNQPQHF TGTGCCAGCAGACACGACAGCGACAGCAATCAGCCCCAGCATTTT
TRBD2 - TRBJ2-7 TRBV2 CASSEEAGGSDEQYF TGTGCCAGCAGTGAAGAGGCGGGAGGGAGCGACGAGCAGTACTTC
- - TRBJ2-5 TRBV27 CASSLISSETQYF TGTGCCAGCAGTTTAATTTCGTCAGAGACCCAGTACTTC
TRBD1 - TRBJ1-1 TRBV28 CASTPQGIDTEAFF TGTGCCAGCACCCCACAGGGGATCGACACTGAAGCTTTCTTT
- few TRBJ2-1 TRBV11-1 CASSFGSGDYNEQFF TGTGCCAGCAGCTTCGGGTCCGGGGACTACAATGAGCAGTTCTTC
- few TRBJ1-5 TRBV11-2 CASTVRQAILTYSNQPQHF TGTGCCAGCACCGTACGACAGGCCATTCTCACATATAGCAATCAGCCCCAGCATTTT
- - TRBJ2-1 TRBV28 CASSLWGPSSYNEQFF TGTGCCAGCAGTTTATGGGGTCCTAGCTCCTACAATGAGCAGTTCTTC
- - TRBJ2-3 TRBV2 CASCGVTSTDTQYF TGTGCCAGCTGTGGGGTAACTAGCACCGATACGCAGTATTTT
- - TRBJ1-1 TRBV6-1 CAVRSVQGGTEAFF TGTGCCGTCCGGAGCGTTCAGGGAGGGACTGAAGCTTTCTTT
TRBD2 - TRBJ2-3 TRBV29-1 CSVEGAGGGGDTQYF TGCAGCGTTGAAGGAGCGGGAGGAGGAGGCGATACGCAGTATTTT
TRBD1 - TRBJ2-7 TRBV6-5 CASSYGTGGQNEQYF TGTGCCAGCAGTTACGGGACAGGGGGCCAGAATGAGCAGTACTTC
TRBD2 - TRBJ2-7 TRBV5-1 CASRLEGRAFYEQYF TGCGCCAGCAGGTTGGAGGGGAGGGCCTTCTACGAGCAGTACTTC
- - TRBJ2-7 TRBV5-8 CAMPETVSYEQYF TGTGCCATGCCGGAGACTGTCTCCTACGAGCAGTACTTC
TRBD1 once TRBJ1-5 TRBV7-2 CASSPLTGFSNQPQHF TGTGCCAGCAGCCCACTGACAGGGTTTAGCAATCAGCCCCAGCATTTT
TRBD1 - TRBJ2-1 TRBV11-1 CASSLGQGNEQFF TGTGCCAGCAGCTTAGGACAGGGAAATGAGCAGTTCTTC
- - TRBJ2-7 TRBV28 CASTGDISYEQYF TGTGCCAGCACGGGAGATATCTCCTACGAGCAGTACTTC
TRBD1 - TRBJ2-7 TRBV27 CASSLDQGANEQYF TGTGCCAGCAGTTTAGATCAGGGGGCGAACGAGCAGTACTTC
- - TRBJ2-1 TRBV5-1 CASSLGGNEQFF TGCGCCAGCAGTCTAGGGGGAAATGAGCAGTTCTTC
- once TRBJ1-2 TRBV5-8 CASSLRGYGYTF TGTGCCAGCAGCTTGAGGGGGTATGGCTACACCTTC
- - TRBJ1-2 TRBV7-3 CASSLIPGRGYTF TGTGCCAGCAGCTTAATTCCGGGTCGGGGCTACACCTTC
- - TRBJ2-2 TRBV12-5 CASGFHGSAVGELFF TGTGCTAGTGGTTTCCACGGGAGTGCGGTCGGGGAGCTGTTTTTT
- - TRBJ2-7 TRBV18 CASSPPTGVSSYEQYF TGTGCCAGCTCACCCCCGACGGGGGTAAGCTCCTACGAGCAGTACTTC
TRBD1 - TRBJ1-2 TRBV19 CASSIIQGDLGGYTF TGTGCCAGTAGTATAATACAGGGGGATCTCGGGGGCTACACCTTC
- - TRBJ2-1 TRBV10-3 CAIKGHGWAYNEQFF TGTGCCATCAAAGGCCACGGGTGGGCCTACAATGAGCAGTTCTTC
TRBD1 - TRBJ1-5 TRBV6-1 CASGTDWSGNQPQHF TGTGCCAGTGGGACAGACTGGAGTGGCAATCAGCCCCAGCATTTT
- - TRBJ2-7 TRBV4-1 CASSQAGKAYEQYF TGCGCCAGCAGCCAAGCGGGAAAAGCCTACGAGCAGTACTTC
TRBD1 - TRBJ2-1 TRBV9 CASSILPGTGTYNEQFF TGTGCCAGCAGCATCCTACCCGGGACAGGGACCTACAATGAGCAGTTCTTC
- - TRBJ2-7 TRBV21-1 CASSKFWPLVEADYEQYF TGTGCCAGCAGCAAATTTTGGCCCCTCGTGGAAGCGGACTACGAGCAGTACTTC
TRBD2 - TRBJ2-3 TRBV27 CASGGLAGTDTQYF TGTGCCAGCGGGGGACTAGCGGGCACAGATACGCAGTATTTT
TRBD2 once TRBJ2-7 TRBV2 CASSEALAGGSKYF TGTGCCAGCAGTGAAGCTTTGGCGGGAGGTTCTAAGTACTTC
TRBD1 - TRBJ2-7 TRBV6-1 CAINGQGADYEQYF TGTGCCATCAATGGACAGGGAGCCGACTACGAGCAGTACTTC